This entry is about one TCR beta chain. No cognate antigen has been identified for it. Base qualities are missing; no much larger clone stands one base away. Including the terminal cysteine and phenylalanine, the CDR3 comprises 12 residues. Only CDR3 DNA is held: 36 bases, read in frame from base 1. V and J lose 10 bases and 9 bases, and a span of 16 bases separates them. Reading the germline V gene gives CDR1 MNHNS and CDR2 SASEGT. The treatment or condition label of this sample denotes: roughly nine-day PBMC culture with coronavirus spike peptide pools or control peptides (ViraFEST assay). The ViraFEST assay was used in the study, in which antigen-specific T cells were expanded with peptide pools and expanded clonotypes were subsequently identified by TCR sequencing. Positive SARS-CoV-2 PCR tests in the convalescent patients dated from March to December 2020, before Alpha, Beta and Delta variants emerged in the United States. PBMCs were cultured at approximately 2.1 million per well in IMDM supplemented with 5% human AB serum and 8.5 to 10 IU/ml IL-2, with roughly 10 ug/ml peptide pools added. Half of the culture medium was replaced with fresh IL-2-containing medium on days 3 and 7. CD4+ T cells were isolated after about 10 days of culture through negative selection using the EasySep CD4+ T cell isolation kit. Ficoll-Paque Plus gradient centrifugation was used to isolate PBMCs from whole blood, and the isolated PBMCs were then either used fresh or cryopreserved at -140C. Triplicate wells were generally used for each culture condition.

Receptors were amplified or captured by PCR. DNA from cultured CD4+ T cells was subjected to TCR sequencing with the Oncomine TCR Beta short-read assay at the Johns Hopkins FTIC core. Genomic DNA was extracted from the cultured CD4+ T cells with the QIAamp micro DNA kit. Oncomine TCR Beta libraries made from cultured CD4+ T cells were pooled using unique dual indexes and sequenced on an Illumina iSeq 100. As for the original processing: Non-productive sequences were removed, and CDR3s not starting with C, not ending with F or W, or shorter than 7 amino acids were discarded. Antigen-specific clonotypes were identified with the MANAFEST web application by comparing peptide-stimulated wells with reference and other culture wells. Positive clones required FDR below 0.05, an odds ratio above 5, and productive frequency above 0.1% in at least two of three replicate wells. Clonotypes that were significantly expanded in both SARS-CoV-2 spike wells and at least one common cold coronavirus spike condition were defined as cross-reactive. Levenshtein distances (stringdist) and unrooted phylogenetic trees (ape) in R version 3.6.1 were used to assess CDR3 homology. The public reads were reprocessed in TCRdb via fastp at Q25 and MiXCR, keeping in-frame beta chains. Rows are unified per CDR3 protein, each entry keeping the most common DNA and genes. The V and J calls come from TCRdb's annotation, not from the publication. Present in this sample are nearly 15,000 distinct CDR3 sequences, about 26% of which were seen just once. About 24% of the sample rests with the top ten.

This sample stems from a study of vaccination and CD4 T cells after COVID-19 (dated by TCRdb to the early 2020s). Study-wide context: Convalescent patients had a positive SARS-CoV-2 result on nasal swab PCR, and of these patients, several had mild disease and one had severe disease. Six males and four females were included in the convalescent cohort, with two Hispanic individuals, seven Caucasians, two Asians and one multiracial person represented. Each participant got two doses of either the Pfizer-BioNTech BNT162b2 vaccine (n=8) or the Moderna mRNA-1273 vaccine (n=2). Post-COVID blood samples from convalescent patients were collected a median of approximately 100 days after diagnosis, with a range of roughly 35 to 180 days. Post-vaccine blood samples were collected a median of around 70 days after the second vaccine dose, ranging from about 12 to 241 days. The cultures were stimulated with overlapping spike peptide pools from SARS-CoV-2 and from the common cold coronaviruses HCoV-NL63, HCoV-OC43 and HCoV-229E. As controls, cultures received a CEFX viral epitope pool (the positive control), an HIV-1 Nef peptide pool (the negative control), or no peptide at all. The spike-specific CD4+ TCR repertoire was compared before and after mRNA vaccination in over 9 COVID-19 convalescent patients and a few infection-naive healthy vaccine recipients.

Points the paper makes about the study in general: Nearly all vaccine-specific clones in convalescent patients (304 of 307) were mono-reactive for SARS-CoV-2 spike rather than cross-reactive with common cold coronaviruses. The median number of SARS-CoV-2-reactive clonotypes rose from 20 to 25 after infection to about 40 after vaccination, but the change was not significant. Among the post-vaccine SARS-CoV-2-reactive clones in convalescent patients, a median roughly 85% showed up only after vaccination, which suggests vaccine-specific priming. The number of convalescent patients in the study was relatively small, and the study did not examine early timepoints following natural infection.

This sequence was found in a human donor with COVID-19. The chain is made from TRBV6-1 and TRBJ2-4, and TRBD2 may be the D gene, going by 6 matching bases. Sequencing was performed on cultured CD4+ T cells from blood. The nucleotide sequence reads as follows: TGTGCCACCCGGACGGGAGTGCGCATTCAGTACTTC. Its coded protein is CATRTGVRIQYF.